Listed below are T cell receptor beta chains from one sample, sequenced in a study of vaccination and CD4 T cells after COVID-19. Their antigens are not known. One entry per CDR3 protein results from TCRdb running MiXCR on the PCR reads. The sample has about 20,000 distinct CDR3 sequences; over 45% are singletons. The sequenced sample consisted of cultured CD4+ T cells from blood. The receptors were sampled from a human donor with COVID-19. Each CDR3 is given with its conserved first and last residue. The order of the fields is V gene, J gene, D gene, CDR3 protein. D genes are given only for firm matches.

>TRBV20-1|TRBJ1-5|NA
CSAPGQLKQPQHF
>TRBV6-2/TRBV6-3|TRBJ1-5|NA
CASSYDNQPQHF
>TRBV20-1|TRBJ2-7|NA
CSAREGGRSYEQYF
>TRBV3-1|TRBJ1-2|TRBD1
CASISGTGFGYTF
>TRBV25-1|TRBJ2-3|TRBD1
CASSAMGQGFSDTQYF
>TRBV7-2|TRBJ1-5|NA
CASSPNKGGHQPQHF
>TRBV28|TRBJ1-5|TRBD1
CASSLPPAGQFIQHF
>TRBV6-1|TRBJ1-4|TRBD1
CASSLDRDLRKLFF
>TRBV6-4|TRBJ2-3|NA
CARYNGSTDTQYF
>TRBV19|TRBJ1-2|TRBD1
CASSVTGGKNYGYTF
>TRBV28|TRBJ2-7|NA
CASSENRDPYEQYF
>TRBV11-2|TRBJ1-5|TRBD1
CASSVDRADQPQHF
>TRBV11-3|TRBJ1-1|NA
CASSLNPGLGSEAFF
>TRBV20-1|TRBJ1-5|NA
CSARASLDQPQHF
>TRBV7-6|TRBJ2-3|TRBD1
CASSAGQGGDTQYF
>TRBV6-1|TRBJ1-4|NA
CASSDWWELFF
>TRBV11-1|TRBJ2-5|NA
CASSLTSKGPVKTQYF
>TRBV7-2|TRBJ2-5|TRBD1
CASSMNQGAAQETQYF
>TRBV20-1|TRBJ2-3|TRBD2
CSARDPERGPPLDTQYF
>TRBV7-9|TRBJ2-2|TRBD2
CASLILRGTTGELFF
>TRBV20-1|TRBJ2-1|TRBD2
CSARAPAGGIYEQFF
>TRBV6-1|TRBJ2-3|NA
CASSDGTPDTQYF
>TRBV19|TRBJ1-4|NA
CASTPPRGIEKLFF
>TRBV19|TRBJ2-2|TRBD2
CASCTSVPGELFF
>TRBV5-1|TRBJ2-5|NA
CASSLAETSNQYF
>TRBV7-9|TRBJ2-1|NA
CASSTTGGYGEQFF
>TRBV7-3|TRBJ2-1|NA
CASSPSWGAYNEQFF
>TRBV21-1|TRBJ2-1|NA
CATAQNNEQFF
>TRBV7-2|TRBJ1-2|TRBD1
CASSHTDRDHGYTF
>TRBV20-1|TRBJ1-1|TRBD1
CSARLSGQGSVVSEAFF
>TRBV7-6|TRBJ2-1|TRBD2
CASSLAGGPGGFEQFF
>TRBV4-1|TRBJ1-5|NA
CASSQEGTNLGNQPQHF
>TRBV12-3/TRBV12-4|TRBJ1-2|NA
CASSFDRTYGYTF
>TRBV14|TRBJ2-5|NA
CASSQVRTVEETQYF
>TRBV28|TRBJ1-5|TRBD1
CASSSGTGRGNQPQHF
>TRBV6-2/TRBV6-3|TRBJ1-5|NA
CASSPQGLQPQHF
>TRBV27|TRBJ2-2|NA
CASSLLPGVNTGELFF
>TRBV19|TRBJ2-7|TRBD1
CASSKDRDLREQYF
>TRBV20-1|TRBJ2-4|NA
CSARVGTLKNIQYF
>TRBV5-1|TRBJ1-5|NA
CASSLVPGRTDQPQHF